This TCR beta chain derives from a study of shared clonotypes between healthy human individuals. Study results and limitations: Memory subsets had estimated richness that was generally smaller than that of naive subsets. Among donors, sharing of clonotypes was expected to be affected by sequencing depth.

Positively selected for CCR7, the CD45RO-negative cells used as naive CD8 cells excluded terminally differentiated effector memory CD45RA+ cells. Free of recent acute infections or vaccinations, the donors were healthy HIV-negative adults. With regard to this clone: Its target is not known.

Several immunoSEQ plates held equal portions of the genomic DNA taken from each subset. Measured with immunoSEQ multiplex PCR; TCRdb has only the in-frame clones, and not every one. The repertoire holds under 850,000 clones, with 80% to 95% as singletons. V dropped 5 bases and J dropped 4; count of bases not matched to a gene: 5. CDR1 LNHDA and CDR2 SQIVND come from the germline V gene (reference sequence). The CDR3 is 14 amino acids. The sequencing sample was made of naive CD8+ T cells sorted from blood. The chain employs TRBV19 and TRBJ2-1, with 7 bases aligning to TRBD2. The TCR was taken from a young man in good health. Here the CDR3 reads CASSVWEGYNEQFF. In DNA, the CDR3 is TGTGCCAGTAGTGTGTGGGAGGGGTACAATGAGCAGTTCTTC.